This T cell receptor beta chain was profiled in a study of blood T cell repertoires in COVID-19. Only in-frame clones appear in the TCRdb table, and some are missing; sequencing was by immunoSEQ multiplex PCR. The profile covers about 370,000 clones, with about 90% appearing a single time and 1.7% taken by the ten largest. The CDR3 is 13 amino acids. Trimming cost V 8 bases and J 2 bases; bases outside gene matches: 3. Germline V lookup: CDR1 GTSNPN, CDR2 SVGIG (reference sequence). J is TRBJ2-4 and V is TRBV30; 10 bases are a match to TRBD1. This sequence originates from a woman in her 30s who had recovered from COVID-19. The sequencing input was PBMCs or T cells enriched from blood (not recorded which). The CDR3 is CAGDRGTKNIQYF. The CDR3 DNA reads as TGTGCCGGGGACAGGGGAACCAAAAACATTCAGTACTTC.